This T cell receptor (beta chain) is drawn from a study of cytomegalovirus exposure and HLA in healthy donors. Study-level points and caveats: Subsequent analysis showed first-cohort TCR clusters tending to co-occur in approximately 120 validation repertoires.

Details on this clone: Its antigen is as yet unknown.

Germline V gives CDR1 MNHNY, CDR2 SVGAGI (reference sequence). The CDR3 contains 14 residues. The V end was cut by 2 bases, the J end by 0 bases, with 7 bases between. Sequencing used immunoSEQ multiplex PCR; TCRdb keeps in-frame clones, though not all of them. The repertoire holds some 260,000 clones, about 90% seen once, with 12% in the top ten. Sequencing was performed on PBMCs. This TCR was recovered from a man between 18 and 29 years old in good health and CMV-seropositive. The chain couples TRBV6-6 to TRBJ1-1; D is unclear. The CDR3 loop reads CASSYRHLNTEAFF. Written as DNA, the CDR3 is TGTGCCAGCAGTTACCGCCACCTGAACACTGAAGCTTTCTTT.